One sample yielded the 17 T cell receptor beta chains listed below, sequenced in a study of T cell responses to AZD1222 COVID-19 vaccine. The data were produced by immunoSEQ multiplex PCR, yet TCRdb's version contains in-frame clones alone and is incomplete. The data hold about 45,000 clones, with 85% to 90% observed a single time. The sequencing here drew on peripheral blood, taken 28 days after the second AZD1222 dose. These receptors came from an adult who received the AZD1222 COVID-19 vaccine.

Concerning this clone itself: The junction and the germline gene differ at one end; a read error may be behind it. The chain combines TRBV9 with TRBJ2-7, with unresolved D. Germline-derived CDR1 and CDR2 are SGDLS and YYNGEE. The CDR3 spans 11 residues. The CDR3 spells CASSSQYGQYF. In nucleotides, the CDR3 is TGTGCCAGCAGCTCGCAGTACGGGCAGTACTTC.

The rearrangement joins TRBV4-1 to TRBJ1-1; D is possibly TRBD1 (6 bases). V was shortened by 0 bases and J by 5 bases, with 13 bases between the two germline ends. The CDR3 contains 15 residues. Germline values: CDR1 MGHRA, CDR2 YSYEKL. In DNA form, the CDR3 reads TGCGCCAGCAGCCAAGATGGGGGGGCAGGGACTGAAGCTTTCTTT. Translating gives CASSQDGGAGTEAFF.

This chain uses TRBV14 with TRBJ2-7, with D perhaps matching TRBD2 (5 bases). The CDR3 has 13 amino acids. Germline V gene sequence: CDR1 SGHDN, CDR2 FVKESK. The V and J ends lost 6 bases and 4 bases respectively, with 13 bases between them. The CDR3 sequence is CASRGDGRYEQYF. The CDR3 nucleotides are TGTGCCAGCAGGGGAGACGGGCGATACGAGCAGTACTTC.

This chain connects TRBV7-9 to TRBJ1-1; TRBD1 is a possible D gene (6 bases). The germline CDR1 and CDR2 sequences are SEHNR and FQNEAQ (reference sequence). Trimming took off 2 bases at V and 0 bases at J, with 16 bases between the two ends. This CDR3 is 17 amino acids long. The CDR3 spells CASSLIGGRRLNTEAFF. Written as DNA, the CDR3 is TGTGCCAGCAGCTTAATAGGGGGACGACGGCTGAACACTGAAGCTTTCTTT.

This clone was observed a few times. CDR3 in amino acids: CASSPRQDRTYNSPLHF. CDR3 nucleotide sequence: TGTGCCAGCAGCCCTAGGCAGGACCGGACCTATAATTCACCCCTCCACTTT. The J gene is TRBJ1-6, the V gene TRBV7-2, with D hard to call. The CDR3 loop spans 17 amino acids. V dropped 5 bases and J dropped 2 bases, with 16 bases sitting between them. CDR1 and CDR2 from the germline V gene are SGHTA and FQGNSA.

This clone was found a few times. The rearrangement uses TRBV16 and TRBJ2-7; 7 bases fit TRBD1. Germline V gene lookup returns CDR1 KGHSY and CDR2 FQNENV. There are 15 residues in the CDR3. The V gene end was trimmed by 4 bases and the J gene end by 4 bases; junction bases not matched to a gene: 10. This CDR3 is CASSLGTAQWYEQYF. CDR3 sequence (DNA): TGTGCCAGCAGCCTAGGGACAGCTCAGTGGTACGAGCAGTACTTC. Filled out from reference TRBV16 and TRBJ2-7, the complete variable domain reads GEEVAQTPKHLVRGEGQKAKLYCAPIKGHSYVFWYQQVLKNEFKFLISFQNENVFDETGMPKERFSAKCLPNSPCSLEIQATKLEDSAVYFCASSLGTAQWYEQYFGPGTRLTVT.

The CDR3: CASSPEVPGELFF. DNA of the CDR3: TGTGCCAGCAGCCCCGAAGTTCCCGGGGAGCTGTTTTTT. The chain has TRBV11-3 and TRBJ2-2; D is uncertain. The CDR3 spans 13 residues. CDR1 is SGHNT and CDR2 is YENEEA in the germline V gene. The germline V and J ends were trimmed by 5 bases and 6 bases, with 10 bases remaining between them.

This clone was recorded a few times. The chain carries TRBV19 and TRBJ2-2, with D possibly TRBD1 on 5 matching bases. This CDR3 region has 13 residues. Trimming stripped 5 bases from V and 4 bases from J, with 8 bases between. The germline CDR1 and CDR2 sequences are LNHDA and SQIVND (reference sequence). CDR3 in DNA: TGTGCCAGTAGTGGGGCCGGCACCGGGGAGCTGTTTTTT. The encoded protein is CASSGAGTGELFF. Filled out from reference TRBV19 and TRBJ2-2, the complete variable domain reads DGGITQSPKYLFRKEGQNVTLSCEQNLNHDAMYWYRQDPGQGLRLIYYSQIVNDFQKGDIAEGYSVSREKKESFPLTVTSAQKNPTAFYLCASSGAGTGELFFGEGSRLTVL.

The rearrangement joins TRBV9 to TRBJ2-5; D gene unclear. V gave up 3 bases and J gave up 2 bases, with 5 bases separating them. CDR1 is SGDLS and CDR2 is YYNGEE in the germline V gene. The CDR3 has 12 amino acids. CDR3 DNA sequence: TGTGCCAGCAGCGCGGCTCAAGAGACCCAGTACTTC. This gives the protein CASSAAQETQYF.

J is TRBJ2-5 and V is TRBV5-1, with 12 bases that match TRBD1. V shed 4 bases and J 5 bases; nucleotides not matched to a gene: 6. This CDR3 has 15 residues. Germline CDR1 reads SGHRS; CDR2 reads YFSETQ. This CDR3 reads CASSPGQGAGETQYF. DNA for the CDR3: TGCGCCAGCAGCCCGGGACAGGGGGCCGGGGAGACCCAGTACTTC. The variable domain in full, completed from reference TRBV5-1 and TRBJ2-5, reads KAGVTQTPRYLIKTRGQQVTLSCSPISGHRSVSWYQQTPGQGLQFLFEYFSETQRNKGNFPGRFSGRQFSNSRSEMNVSTLELGDSALYLCASSPGQGAGETQYFGPGTRLLVL.

The chain combines TRBV11-2 with TRBJ2-1; the D is unclear. V lost 1 base and J lost 4, with 8 bases in between. This CDR3 has 14 residues. Per germline, CDR1 SGHAT and CDR2 FQNNGV. This CDR3 reads CASSLGREYNEQFF. The CDR3 DNA is TGTGCCAGCAGCTTAGGAAGGGAATACAATGAGCAGTTCTTC.

This clone was seen once. V usage is TRBV4-1 and J usage is TRBJ1-5; D unresolved. The CDR3 consists of 16 residues. Trimming stripped 1 base from V and 3 bases from J, with 13 bases between. Germline values: CDR1 MGHRA, CDR2 YSYEKL. The CDR3 spells CASSQGRVEDNQPQHF. The DNA for the CDR3 is TGCGCCAGCAGCCAAGGAAGGGTCGAGGACAATCAGCCCCAGCATTTT.

This chain joins TRBV30 and TRBJ1-2; TRBD1 agrees at 8 bases. Looked up from germline, CDR1 is GTSNPN and CDR2 is SVGIG (reference sequence). V lost 5 bases and J lost 2; bases outside the gene matches: 4. CDR3 length: 13 residues. CDR3: CAWHRGSNYGYTF. The CDR3 bases are TGTGCCTGGCACAGGGGGTCCAACTATGGCTACACCTTC.

The chain couples TRBV3-1 (or the pseudogene TRBV3-2) to TRBJ2-7, with 8 bases identical to TRBD1. CDR1 and CDR2 (germline): LGHDT, YNNKEL (reference sequence). The ends lost 4 bases at V and 2 bases at J; junction bases unmatched: 10. The CDR3 consists of 16 residues. In DNA, the CDR3 is TGTGCCAGCAGCCGCCCCGACAGGGGATCCCCCTACGAGCAGTACTTC. Its protein product is CASSRPDRGSPYEQYF.

The gene calls are TRBV30 and TRBJ1-2; the match to TRBD1 covers 9 bases. Losses at the gene ends were 2 bases for V and 4 bases for J; bases not matched to a gene: 11. This CDR3 region has 16 residues. Germline loops: CDR1 GTSNPN, CDR2 SVGIG (reference sequence). The CDR3, as DNA: TGTGCCTGGAGTCGGACAGGGGCCCGCGTCTTCTATGGCTACACCTTC. Protein product: CAWSRTGARVFYGYTF.

The chain has TRBV7-2 and TRBJ1-2; maybe TRBD1 (5 bases). The germline V gene encodes CDR1 SGHTA and CDR2 FQGNSA. V was cut by 1 base and J by 4 bases, with 13 bases left in between. This CDR3 region has 15 residues. The CDR3 loop reads CASSLGAGWIYGYTF. In nucleotides, the CDR3 is TGTGCCAGCAGCTTAGGGGCAGGGTGGATCTATGGCTACACCTTC.

This chain's CDR3 is CASSVLGGAYGYTF. As DNA, the CDR3 is TGTGCCAGCAGCGTATTGGGGGGCGCCTATGGCTACACCTTC. This sequence joins TRBV9 and TRBJ1-2; weak D call: TRBD1 (6 bases). There are 14 residues in the CDR3. Germline V gene lookup returns CDR1 SGDLS and CDR2 YYNGEE. With 1 base removed from V and 4 bases from J, the gap between germline ends came to 11 bases.